This T cell receptor (beta chain) is from a study of glioma-infiltrating T cells. The iRepertoire nested amplicon-rescue multiplex PCR amplified TCR alpha and beta CDR3s from RNA. TCRdb ran MiXCR on the multiplex PCR reads and lists one entry per CDR3 protein. This table holds over 70,000 distinct CDR3 sequences, 20% to 25% found once. Germline-derived CDR1 and CDR2 are MNHNS and SASEGT. V was shortened by 7 bases and J by 0 bases, with 9 bases between the two germline ends. The CDR3 has 13 residues. The genes are TRBV6-1 and TRBJ2-5; a possible D gene is TRBD1 (5 bases). The sequence derives from a human donor with low-grade glioma or glioblastoma, undergoing nonglioma brain surgery, or in good health (not recorded which). The sequenced sample consisted of glioma tissue, nonneoplastic brain tissue, or PBMCs (not recorded which). Written as DNA, the CDR3 is TGTGCCAGCACCTACAGGTACCAAGAGACCCAGTACTTC. This gives the protein CASTYRYQETQYF.